This T cell receptor beta chain was recorded in a study of tumor and adjacent non-tumor tissue in lung cancer. Study details: Samples averaged around 4 million productive TCRbeta reads each.

The library came from three nested PCR rounds adapted from ARM-PCR protocols. TCRdb re-called the multiplex PCR reads through MiXCR, storing one row per CDR3 protein. Of 110,000 or so distinct CDR3 sequences in the sample, 75% were seen once. Germline assignment: CDR1 SQVTM and CDR2 ANQGSEA. This CDR3 has 12 residues. About this clonotype itself: Antigen specificity is unknown. This CDR3 is missing its conserved last phenylalanine or tryptophan, likely due to a read error.

This sample's RNA came from whole unsorted tissue. Newly diagnosed lung cancer patients had thoracic surgery in China, August–late 2014, without prior chemotherapy. Study observations and caveats: Top 100 clones took a larger repertoire share in normal lung.

Input material: lung tumor tissue. The rearrangement joins TRBV29-1 to TRBJ2-3, with TRBD1 matching 9 bases. The TCR comes from a woman aged 60 to 75 with non-small cell lung cancer. The CDR3 DNA reads as TGCAGCGTTGGACAGGGGGGAGATACACAGTATTGT. Translating it yields CSVGQGGDTQYC.